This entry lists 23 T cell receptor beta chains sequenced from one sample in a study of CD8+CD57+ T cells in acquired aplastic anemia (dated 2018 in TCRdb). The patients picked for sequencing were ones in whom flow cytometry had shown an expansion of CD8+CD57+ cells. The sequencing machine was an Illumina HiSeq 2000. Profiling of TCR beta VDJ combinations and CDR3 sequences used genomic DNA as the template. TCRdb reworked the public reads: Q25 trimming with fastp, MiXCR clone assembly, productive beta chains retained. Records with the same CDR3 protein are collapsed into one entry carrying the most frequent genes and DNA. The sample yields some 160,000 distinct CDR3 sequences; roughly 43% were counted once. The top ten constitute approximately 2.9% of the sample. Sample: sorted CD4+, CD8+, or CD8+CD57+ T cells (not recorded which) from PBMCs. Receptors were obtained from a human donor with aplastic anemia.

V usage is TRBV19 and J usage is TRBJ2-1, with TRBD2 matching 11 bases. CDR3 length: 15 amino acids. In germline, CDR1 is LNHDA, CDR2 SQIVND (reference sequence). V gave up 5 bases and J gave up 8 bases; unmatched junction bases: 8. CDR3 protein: CASSVLAGGNYEQFF. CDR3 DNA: TGTGCCAGTAGTGTCTTAGCGGGAGGGAACTATGAGCAGTTCTTC.

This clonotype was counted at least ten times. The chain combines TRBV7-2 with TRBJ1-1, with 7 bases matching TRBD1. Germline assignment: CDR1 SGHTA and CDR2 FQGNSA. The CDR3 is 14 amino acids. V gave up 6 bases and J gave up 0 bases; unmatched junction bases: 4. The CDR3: CASRVQGLNTEAFF. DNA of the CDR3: TGTGCCAGCAGAGTACAGGGGCTGAACACTGAAGCTTTCTTT. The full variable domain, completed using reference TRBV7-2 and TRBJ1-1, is GAGVSQSPSNKVTEKGKDVELRCDPISGHTALYWYRQSLGQGLEFLIYFQGNSAPDKSGLPSDRFSAERTGGSVSTLTIQRTQQEDSAVYLCASRVQGLNTEAFFGQGTRLTVV.

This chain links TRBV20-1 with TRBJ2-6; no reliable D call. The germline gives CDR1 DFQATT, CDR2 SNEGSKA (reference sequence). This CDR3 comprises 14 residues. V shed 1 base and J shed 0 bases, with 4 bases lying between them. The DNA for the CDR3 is TGCAGTGCTAGAGGGGACTCTGGGGCCAACGTCCTGACTTTC. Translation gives CSARGDSGANVLTF.

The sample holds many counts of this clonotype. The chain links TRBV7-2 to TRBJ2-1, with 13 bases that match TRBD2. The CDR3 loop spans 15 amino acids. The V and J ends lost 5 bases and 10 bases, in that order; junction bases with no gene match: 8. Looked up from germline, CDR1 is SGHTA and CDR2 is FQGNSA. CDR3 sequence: CASSARTSGSREQFF. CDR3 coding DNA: TGTGCCAGCAGCGCTCGGACTAGCGGGAGTCGAGAGCAGTTCTTC.

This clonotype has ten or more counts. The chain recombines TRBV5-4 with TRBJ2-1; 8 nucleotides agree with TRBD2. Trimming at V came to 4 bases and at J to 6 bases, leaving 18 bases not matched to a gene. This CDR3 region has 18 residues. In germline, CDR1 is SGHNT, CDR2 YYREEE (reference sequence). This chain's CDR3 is CASSVGPPGLGSFNEQFF. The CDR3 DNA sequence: TGTGCCAGCAGCGTGGGACCACCGGGACTAGGGTCTTTCAATGAGCAGTTCTTC.

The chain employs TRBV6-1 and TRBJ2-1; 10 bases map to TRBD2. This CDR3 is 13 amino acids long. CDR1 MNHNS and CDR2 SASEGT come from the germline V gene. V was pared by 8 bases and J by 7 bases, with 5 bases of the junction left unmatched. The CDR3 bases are TGTGCCAGCTCCAGCGGGAGGGGGAATGAGCAGTTCTTC. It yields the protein CASSSGRGNEQFF.

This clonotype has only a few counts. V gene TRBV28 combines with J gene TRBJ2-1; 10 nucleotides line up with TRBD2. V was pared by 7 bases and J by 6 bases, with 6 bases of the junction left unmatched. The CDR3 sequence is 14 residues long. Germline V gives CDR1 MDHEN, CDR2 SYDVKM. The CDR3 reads CASTRAGGPNEQFF. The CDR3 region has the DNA TGTGCCAGCACTAGAGCGGGAGGGCCCAATGAGCAGTTCTTC.

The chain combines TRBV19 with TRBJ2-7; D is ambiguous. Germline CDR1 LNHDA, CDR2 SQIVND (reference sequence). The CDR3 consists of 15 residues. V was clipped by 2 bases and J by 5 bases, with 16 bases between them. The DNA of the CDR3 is TGTGCCAGTAGTATACAGCCCAGCCCACCCCACGAGCAGTACTTC. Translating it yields CASSIQPSPPHEQYF.

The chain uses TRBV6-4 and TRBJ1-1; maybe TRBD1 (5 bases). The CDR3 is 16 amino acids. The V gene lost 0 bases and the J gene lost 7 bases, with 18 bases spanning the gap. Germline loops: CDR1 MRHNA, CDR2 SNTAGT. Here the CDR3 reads CASSDSGGATSDEAFF. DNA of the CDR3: TGTGCCAGCAGTGACTCAGGCGGGGCCACCTCGGATGAAGCTTTCTTT.

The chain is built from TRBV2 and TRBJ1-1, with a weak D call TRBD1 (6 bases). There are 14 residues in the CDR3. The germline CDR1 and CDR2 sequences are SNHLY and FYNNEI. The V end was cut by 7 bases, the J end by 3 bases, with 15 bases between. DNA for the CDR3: TGTGCCAGCACCTCGACCAGGGGCGACACTGAAGCTTTCTTT. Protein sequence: CASTSTRGDTEAFF.

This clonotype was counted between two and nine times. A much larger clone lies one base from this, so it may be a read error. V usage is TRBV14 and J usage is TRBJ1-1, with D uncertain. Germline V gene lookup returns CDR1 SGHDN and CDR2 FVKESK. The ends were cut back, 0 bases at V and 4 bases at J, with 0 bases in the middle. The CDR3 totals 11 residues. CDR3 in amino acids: CASSQDTEAFF. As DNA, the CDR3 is TGTGCCAGCAGCCAAGACACTGAAGCTTTCTTT.

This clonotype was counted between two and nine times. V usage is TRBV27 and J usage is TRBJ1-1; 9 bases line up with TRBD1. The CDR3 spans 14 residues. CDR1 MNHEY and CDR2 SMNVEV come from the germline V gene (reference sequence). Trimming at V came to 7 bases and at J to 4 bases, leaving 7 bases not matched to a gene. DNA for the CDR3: TGTGCCAGCAAAGGGACAGGGATTGGCACTGAAGCTTTCTTT. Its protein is CASKGTGIGTEAFF.

The CDR3 spells CSAHKSSYNEQFF. For the CDR3, the DNA is TGCAGTGCTCACAAAAGCTCCTACAATGAGCAGTTCTTC. This sequence joins TRBV20-1 and TRBJ2-1; no clear D. Germline V lookup: CDR1 DFQATT, CDR2 SNEGSKA (reference sequence). Trimming stripped 5 bases from V and 0 bases from J, with 8 bases between. There are 13 residues in the CDR3.

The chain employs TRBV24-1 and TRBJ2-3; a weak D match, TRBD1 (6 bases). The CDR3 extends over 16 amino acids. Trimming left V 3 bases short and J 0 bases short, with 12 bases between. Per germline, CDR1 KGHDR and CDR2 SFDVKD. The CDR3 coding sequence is TGTGCCACCAGTGATACGGACAGCGCTAGCACAGATACGCAGTATTTT. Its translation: CATSDTDSASTDTQYF.

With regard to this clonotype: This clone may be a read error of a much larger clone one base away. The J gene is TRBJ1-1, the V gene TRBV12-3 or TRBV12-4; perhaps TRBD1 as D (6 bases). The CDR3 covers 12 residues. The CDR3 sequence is CACRNRAVSAFF. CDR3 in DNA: TGTGCCTGCAGAAACAGGGCTGTGAGCGCTTTCTTT.

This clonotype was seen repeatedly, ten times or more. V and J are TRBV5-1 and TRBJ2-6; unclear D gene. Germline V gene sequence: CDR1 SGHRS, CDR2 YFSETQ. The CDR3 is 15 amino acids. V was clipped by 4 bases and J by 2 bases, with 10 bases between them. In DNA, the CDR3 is TGCGCCAGCAGCGCGCTCAGAGCTGGGGCCAACGTCCTGACTTTC. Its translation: CASSALRAGANVLTF.

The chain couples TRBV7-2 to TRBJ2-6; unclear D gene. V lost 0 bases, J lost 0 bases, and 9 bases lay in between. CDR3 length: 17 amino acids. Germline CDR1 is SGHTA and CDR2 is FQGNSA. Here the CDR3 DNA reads TGTGCCAGCAGCTTAGCAGTCTCCTACTCTGGGGCCAACGTCCTGACTTTC. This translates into CASSLAVSYSGANVLTF.

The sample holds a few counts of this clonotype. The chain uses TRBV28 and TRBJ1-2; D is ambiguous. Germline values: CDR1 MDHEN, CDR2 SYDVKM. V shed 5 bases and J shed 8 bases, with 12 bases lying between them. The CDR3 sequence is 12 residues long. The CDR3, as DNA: TGTGCCAGCAGTGACGGGTTGAGGGGCTACACCTTC. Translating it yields CASSDGLRGYTF.

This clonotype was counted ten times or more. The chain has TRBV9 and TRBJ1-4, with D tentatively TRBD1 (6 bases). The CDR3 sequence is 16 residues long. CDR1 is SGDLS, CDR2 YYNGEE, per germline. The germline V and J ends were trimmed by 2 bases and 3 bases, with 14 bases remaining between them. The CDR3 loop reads CASSVGRGGANEKLFF. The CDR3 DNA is TGTGCCAGCAGCGTGGGGAGGGGGGGCGCTAATGAAAAACTGTTTTTT.

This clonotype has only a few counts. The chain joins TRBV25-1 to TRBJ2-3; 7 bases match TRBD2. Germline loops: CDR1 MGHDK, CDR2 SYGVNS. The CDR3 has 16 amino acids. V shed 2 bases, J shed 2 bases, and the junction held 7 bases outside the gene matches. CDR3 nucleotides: TGTGCCAGCAGTGAACGTCCAGCGGGGACCACAGATACGCAGTATTTT. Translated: CASSERPAGTTDTQYF.

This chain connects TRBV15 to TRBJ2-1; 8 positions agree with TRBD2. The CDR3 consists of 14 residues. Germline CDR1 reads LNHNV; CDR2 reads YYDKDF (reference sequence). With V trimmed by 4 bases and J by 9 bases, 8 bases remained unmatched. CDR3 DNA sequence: TGTGCCACCAGCACCAGCGGGAGATGGGCTGAGCAGTTCTTC. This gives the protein CATSTSGRWAEQFF.

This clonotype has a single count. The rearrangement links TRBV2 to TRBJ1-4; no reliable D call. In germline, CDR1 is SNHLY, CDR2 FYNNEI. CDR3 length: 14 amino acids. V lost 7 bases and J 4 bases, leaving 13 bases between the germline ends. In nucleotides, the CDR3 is TGTGCCAGCAACAGACTCGAGAATAATGAAAAACTGTTTTTT. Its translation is CASNRLENNEKLFF.

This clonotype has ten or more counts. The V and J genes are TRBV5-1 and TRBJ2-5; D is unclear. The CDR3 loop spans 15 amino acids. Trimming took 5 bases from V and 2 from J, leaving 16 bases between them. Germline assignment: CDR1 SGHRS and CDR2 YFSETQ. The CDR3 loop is CASSRDGASQETQYF. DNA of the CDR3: TGCGCCAGCAGTAGAGACGGAGCCTCTCAAGAGACCCAGTACTTC.